Listed below are T cell receptor beta chains from one sample, sequenced in a study of high-grade serous ovarian cancer treatment subgroups. The repertoire was sequenced with immunoSEQ multiplex PCR; TCRdb's copy has only in-frame clones and lacks some. The sample holds 7,500 to 10,000 clones; about 66% are singletons and the top ten take approximately 5.9%. The sample consisted of tumor tissue. Source of these receptors: a human donor with high-grade serous ovarian cancer. Each CDR3 is given with its conserved first and last residue. Fields, in order: V gene, J gene, D gene, clone size, CDR3 protein, CDR3 DNA. The D gene is left open where the match is weak. The listing skips clone size in some rows; elsewhere it reads once, few, many or a size class.

>TRBV6-1|TRBJ2-5|.|.
CASTENGVAVDF
TGTGCCAGCACCGAAAACGGGGTTGCGGTTGACTTC
>TRBV7-2|TRBJ2-7|TRBD2|.
CASSLGREGPYEQYF
TGTGCCAGCAGCTTAGGCCGGGAGGGGCCCTACGAGCAGTACTTC
>TRBV5-8|TRBJ1-1|TRBD1|.
CASSFHRGLEAFF
TGTGCCAGCAGCTTCCACAGGGGACTTGAAGCTTTCTTT
>TRBV25-1|TRBJ1-1|.|.
CASSEAWNTEAFF
TGTGCCAGCAGTGAGGCCTGGAACACTGAAGCTTTCTTT
>TRBV7-2|TRBJ2-1|.|.
CASSLLRGSNNEQFF
TGTGCCAGCAGCTTACTAAGAGGGTCTAACAATGAGCAGTTCTTC
>TRBV14|TRBJ2-1|.|once
CASTSGVSSYNEQFF
TGTGCCAGCACTTCAGGGGTGAGCTCCTACAATGAGCAGTTCTTC
>TRBV7-9|TRBJ1-1|.|few
CASSLGDEAFF
TGTGCCAGCAGCTTAGGGGATGAAGCTTTCTTT
>TRBV2|TRBJ2-7|.|.
CASMKGWGNSYEQYF
TGTGCCAGCATGAAGGGTTGGGGGAACTCCTACGAGCAGTACTTC
>TRBV27|TRBJ2-7|.|.
CASSLTVELGGVSEQYF
TGTGCCAGCAGTTTAACAGTCGAGCTTGGCGGGGTGAGCGAGCAGTACTTC
>TRBV5-6|TRBJ2-6|TRBD1|.
CASSPRLTGVGGANVLTF
TGTGCCAGCAGCCCGCGGTTGACAGGGGTGGGGGGGGCCAACGTCCTGACTTTC
>TRBV28|TRBJ2-2|TRBD2|.
CASSPYPGTSGKGELFF
TGTGCCAGCAGTCCTTACCCCGGGACTAGCGGGAAGGGGGAGCTGTTTTTT
>TRBV10-3|TRBJ2-3|.|few
CAISESQSTDTQYF
TGTGCCATCAGTGAGTCCCAGAGTACAGATACGCAGTATTTT
>TRBV7-2|TRBJ2-5|TRBD1|once
CASSTQTGGETQYF
TGTGCCAGCAGCACCCAGACAGGGGGAGAGACCCAGTACTTC